A single sample is the source of the 32 T cell receptor beta chains below, sequenced in a study of T cells after yellow fever vaccination. TCRdb reprocessed the 5' RACE reads via MiXCR and lists one record per CDR3 protein. The sample contains about 630,000 distinct CDR3 sequences, approximately 13% of which appear only once. Specimen: PBMCs, collected on the day of the yellow fever booster vaccination. These receptors were obtained from a man aged 25 to 40 who received the YFV17D yellow fever vaccine.

The chain links TRBV10-3 to TRBJ1-1; D may be TRBD1 (5 bases). CDR1 is ENHRY and CDR2 is SYGVKD in the germline V gene. The ends were cut back, 2 bases at V and 4 bases at J, with 14 bases in the middle. This CDR3 has 15 amino acids. As DNA, the CDR3 is TGTGCCATCAGTGAGGGGGACCAGATGGTCACTGAAGCTTTCTTT. Protein: CAISEGDQMVTEAFF.

V usage is TRBV18 and J usage is TRBJ1-1; D is unclear. This CDR3 has 14 amino acids. In germline, CDR1 is KGHSH, CDR2 LQKENI. Trimming removed 3 bases at V and 4 bases at J, with 12 bases between. The CDR3 loop is CASSPGRFGTEAFF. In DNA, the CDR3 is TGTGCCAGCTCACCCGGGCGATTCGGCACTGAAGCTTTCTTT.

The J gene is TRBJ1-2, the V gene TRBV20-1; D is unresolved. V lost 3 bases, J lost 4 bases, and 18 bases lay in between. The CDR3 has 15 residues. The germline gives CDR1 DFQATT, CDR2 SNEGSKA (reference sequence). CDR3 amino acids: CSASERPQRLYGYTF. The DNA of the CDR3 is TGCAGTGCTAGTGAACGACCGCAGCGCCTCTATGGCTACACCTTC.

In its sample, this clonotype was seen many times. The rearrangement joins TRBV5-8 to TRBJ2-3, with TRBD2 matching 11 bases. Per germline, CDR1 SGHTS and CDR2 YDEGEE. The CDR3 has 16 residues. The V segment lost 4 bases and the J segment 0 bases; nucleotides outside the gene matches: 4. CDR3 in DNA: TGTGCCAGCAGCCTGGGACTAGCGGACAGCACAGATACGCAGTATTTT. Its protein is CASSLGLADSTDTQYF.

V is TRBV29-1 and J is TRBJ2-5, with TRBD2 matching 11 bases. The length of the CDR3 is 13 residues. In germline, CDR1 is SQVTM, CDR2 ANQGSEA. V was pared by 5 bases and J by 4 bases, with 3 bases of the junction left unmatched. CDR3 region: CSVQTSGTETQYF. The DNA for the CDR3 is TGCAGCGTTCAGACTAGCGGGACAGAGACCCAGTACTTC.

This chain links TRBV20-1 with TRBJ1-1; 7 bases line up with TRBD1. CDR1 and CDR2 from the germline V gene are DFQATT and SNEGSKA (reference sequence). The CDR3 length is 13 residues. With V trimmed by 5 bases and J by 2 bases, 5 bases remained unmatched. The CDR3 DNA is TGCAGTGCTTCGACAGGGTCAAACACTGAAGCTTTCTTT. Its protein is CSASTGSNTEAFF.

In its sample, this clonotype was seen a few times. V is TRBV7-3 and J is TRBJ2-7; TRBD1 aligns across 8 bases. Germline CDR1 reads SGHTA; CDR2 reads FQGTGA. The CDR3 runs 17 residues. Trimming took 4 bases from V and 3 from J; bases not matched to a gene: 14. CDR3 nucleotide sequence: TGTGCCAGCAGCTACACCCCGGACAGGGTACCATTCTACGAGCAGTACTTC. The encoded protein is CASSYTPDRVPFYEQYF.

V gene TRBV29-1 combines with J gene TRBJ2-7; 7 bases line up with TRBD1. The CDR3 loop spans 13 amino acids. With V trimmed by 1 base and J by 2 bases, 2 bases remained unmatched. Germline CDR1 and CDR2: SQVTM and ANQGSEA. This CDR3 reads CSVEGDRPYEQYF. The CDR3 DNA sequence: TGCAGCGTTGAAGGGGACAGACCCTACGAGCAGTACTTC.

In this sample, this clonotype turned up a few times. The chain has TRBV7-2 and TRBJ2-4; D unclear. Germline-derived CDR1 and CDR2 are SGHTA and FQGNSA. The CDR3 length is 16 residues. The V end lost 4 bases, the J end lost 1 base, and 14 bases lay between the germline ends. CDR3 in amino acids: CASSSTGIGAKNIQYF. The CDR3 coding sequence is TGTGCCAGCAGCTCGACGGGTATTGGGGCCAAAAACATTCAGTACTTC.

In this sample, this clonotype turned up a few times. The rearrangement joins TRBV4-2 to TRBJ2-7; D call uncertain. V lost 0 bases and J lost 2, with 5 bases in between. The CDR3 contains 13 residues. CDR1 LGHNA and CDR2 YNFKEQ come from the germline V gene. The chain's CDR3 is CASSQDGPYEQYF. The CDR3 nucleotides are TGTGCCAGCAGCCAAGACGGCCCCTACGAGCAGTACTTC.

The rearrangement links TRBV7-2 to TRBJ1-2; tentatively, D is TRBD1 (5 bases). The CDR3 sequence is 13 residues long. CDR1 and CDR2 (germline): SGHTA, FQGNSA. Trimming shortened V by 1 base and J by 8 bases, and 11 bases separated the two germline ends. CDR3 region: CASSLVPGGGYTF. CDR3 nucleotides: TGTGCCAGCAGCTTAGTACCGGGGGGAGGCTACACCTTC.

The chain has TRBV3-1 and TRBJ1-2, with a tentative D call TRBD1 (5 bases). Trimming shortened V by 0 bases and J by 7 bases, and 18 bases separated the two germline ends. Per germline, CDR1 LGHDT and CDR2 YNNKEL (reference sequence). The length of the CDR3 is 16 residues. The CDR3 nucleotides read TGTGCCAGCAGCCAAGACCTCAGGAGGGGTGTTTCTGGCTACACCTTC. It codes for CASSQDLRRGVSGYTF.

The gene calls are TRBV18 and TRBJ2-2; D perhaps matches TRBD2 (6 bases). The ends were cut back, 2 bases at V and 7 bases at J, with 11 bases in the middle. CDR3 length: 14 amino acids. CDR1 and CDR2 from the germline V gene are KGHSH and LQKENI. The CDR3 region has the DNA TGTGCCAGCTCACCAGCGGGGCTGGGCGGGGAGCTGTTTTTT. It is translated as CASSPAGLGGELFF.

This clonotype was seen ten or more times. The gene calls are TRBV28 and TRBJ2-7; tentatively, D is TRBD1 (5 bases). The V end lost 4 bases, the J end lost 0 bases, and 16 bases lay between the germline ends. The CDR3 is 16 residues long. Per germline, CDR1 MDHEN and CDR2 SYDVKM. This CDR3 reads CASSSTGGLYSYEQYF. For the CDR3, the DNA is TGTGCCAGCAGTTCCACAGGTGGCCTATACTCCTACGAGCAGTACTTC.

This clonotype was seen a handful of times. DNA of the CDR3: TGTGCCAGCAGCTTCGGACAGGAAGAGCAGTACTTC. It codes for CASSFGQEEQYF. The genes are TRBV7-9 and TRBJ2-7, with TRBD1 matching 7 bases. Trimming removed 3 bases from V and 7 bases from J; junction bases left unmatched: 3. Germline CDR1 reads SEHNR; CDR2 reads FQNEAQ (reference sequence). The CDR3 length is 12 residues.

In its sample, this clonotype was seen many times. The chain links TRBV6-2 or TRBV6-3 to TRBJ2-7; TRBD2 agrees at 11 bases. The CDR3 runs 15 residues. With V trimmed by 7 bases and J by 5 bases, 10 bases remained unmatched. Germline CDR1 is MNHEY and CDR2 is SVGEGT. CDR3 protein: CASTILAGGLHEQYF. In DNA form, the CDR3 reads TGTGCCAGCACTATCCTAGCGGGAGGTCTCCACGAGCAGTACTTC.

The chain's CDR3 is CASSLATGLKAYEQYF. The CDR3 nucleotides are TGTGCCAGCAGCTTAGCTACGGGACTAAAGGCCTACGAGCAGTACTTC. The gene calls are TRBV11-2 and TRBJ2-7; the match to TRBD2 covers 7 bases. Germline CDR1 and CDR2: SGHAT and FQNNGV. This CDR3 spans 16 amino acids. The V segment lost 1 base and the J segment 2 bases; nucleotides outside the gene matches: 8.

This clonotype was found a few times. CDR3: CSVDAGGITDTQYF. The CDR3 DNA reads as TGCAGTGTAGATGCGGGAGGGATCACAGATACGCAGTATTTT. The chain links TRBV20-1 to TRBJ2-3; 9 positions agree with TRBD2. The V gene's germline CDR1 is DFQATT and CDR2 SNEGSKA (reference sequence). CDR3 length: 14 amino acids. J was trimmed by 2 bases and V by 7 bases; bases with no gene match: 7.

This clonotype turned up a few times. This chain links TRBV12-5 with TRBJ2-1, with 7 bases fitting TRBD2. This CDR3 has 16 residues. Losses at the gene ends were 5 bases for V and 3 bases for J; bases not matched to a gene: 10. Per germline, CDR1 LGHNT and CDR2 FRNRAP. The CDR3 nucleotides are TGTGCTAGTGGTACACCAGCGGGAAGACTCTACAATGAGCAGTTCTTC. This codes for CASGTPAGRLYNEQFF.

This chain joins TRBV7-9 and TRBJ2-5; TRBD1 is a possible D gene (6 bases). V gave up 6 bases and J gave up 5 bases, with 19 bases separating them. This CDR3 has 15 residues. Germline V CDR1 and CDR2: SEHNR, FQNEAQ (reference sequence). CDR3 DNA: TGTGCCAGCAGACACCTCCAAAGGGGGTCGGAGACCCAGTACTTC. It translates to CASRHLQRGSETQYF.

The chain is built from TRBV10-1 and TRBJ1-1; TRBD1 matches at 11 bases. CDR1 is WNHNN and CDR2 is SYGVQD in the germline V gene (reference sequence). The CDR3 is 15 residues long. The ends lost 7 bases at V and 7 bases at J; junction bases unmatched: 11. The CDR3 spells CASNSGTGGYGEAFF. CDR3 bases: TGCGCCAGCAATTCCGGGACAGGGGGGTACGGTGAAGCTTTCTTT.

To note about this clonotype: A read error may explain this, as a much larger clone is one base away. The chain employs TRBV4-2 and TRBJ2-1, with 10 bases aligning to TRBD2. V gave up 0 bases and J gave up 11 bases; unmatched junction bases: 13. The CDR3 is 17 amino acids. Germline-derived CDR1 and CDR2 are LGHNA and YNFKEQ. The CDR3 reads CASSQDWATSGFYKQFF. Written as DNA, the CDR3 is TGTGCCAGCAGCCAAGATTGGGCGACTAGCGGGTTCTATAAGCAGTTCTTC.

The chain links TRBV2 to TRBJ2-6, with 12 bases lining up with TRBD1. This CDR3 comprises 18 residues. Germline V gene data show CDR1 as SNHLY and CDR2 as FYNNEI. V was pared by 10 bases and J by 0 bases, with 10 bases of the junction left unmatched. The CDR3 DNA is TGTGCCACAAGCCGGGACAGGGGGCCAAGCTCTGGGGCCAACGTCCTGACTTTC. The encoded protein is CATSRDRGPSSGANVLTF.

This clonotype was counted between two and nine times. V is TRBV5-1 and J is TRBJ2-5; tentative D call: TRBD1 (6 bases). From germline, CDR1 is SGHRS and CDR2 YFSETQ. V was clipped by 7 bases and J by 5 bases, with 21 bases between them. The CDR3 extends over 15 amino acids. DNA of the CDR3: TGCGCCAGCGGGGGACATTCGACTTCCGGGGAGACCCAGTACTTC. This gives the protein CASGGHSTSGETQYF.

The sample holds a few counts of this clonotype. The genes are TRBV7-3 and TRBJ2-7, with D tentatively TRBD2 (6 bases). V was cut by 5 bases and J by 4 bases, with 18 bases left in between. The CDR3 has 15 residues. The germline V gene has CDR1 SGHTA and CDR2 FQGTGA. The CDR3 is CASSPGGAGGYEQYF. CDR3 in DNA: TGTGCCAGCAGCCCCGGGGGAGCGGGCGGTTACGAGCAGTACTTC.

A few counts support this clonotype. The chain combines TRBV11-2 with TRBJ2-1; possible D gene TRBD1, 6 bases. V lost 5 bases and J lost 4, with 12 bases in between. From germline, CDR1 is SGHAT and CDR2 FQNNGV. The CDR3 covers 14 residues. CDR3 sequence: CASSPPGQYNEQFF. CDR3 bases: TGTGCCAGCAGCCCACCCGGACAGTACAATGAGCAGTTCTTC. Variable domain in full (rest from reference TRBV11-2 and TRBJ2-1): EAGVAQSPRYKIIEKRQSVAFWCNPISGHATLYWYQQILGQGPKLLIQFQNNGVVDDSQLPKDRFSAERLKGVDSTLKIQPAKLEDSAVYLCASSPPGQYNEQFFGPGTRLTVL.

This clonotype has a single count. The chain employs TRBV6-2 or TRBV6-3 and TRBJ2-1; 9 nucleotides align to TRBD2. The germline gives CDR1 MNHEY, CDR2 SVGEGT. After removal of 7 bases from V and 12 bases from J, the junction contained 16 bases not matched to a gene. This CDR3 has 15 amino acids. The CDR3 DNA reads as TGTGCCAGCACTAAGGGGCAGAATAGCGGGAGAAGGCAGTTCTTC. This gives the protein CASTKGQNSGRRQFF.

V usage is TRBV5-5 and J usage is TRBJ2-5; TRBD1 matches 9 bases. Trimming removed 4 bases from V and 3 bases from J; junction bases left unmatched: 7. Germline V CDR1 and CDR2: SGHKS, YYEKEE (reference sequence). The CDR3 has 15 residues. The CDR3 region is CASSLHTGGEETQYF. DNA of the CDR3: TGTGCCAGCAGCCTCCATACAGGGGGCGAAGAGACCCAGTACTTC. The full variable domain, completed using reference TRBV5-5 and TRBJ2-5, is DAGVTQSPTHLIKTRGQQVTLRCSPISGHKSVSWYQQVLGQGPQFIFQYYEKEERGRGNFPDRFSARQFPNYSSELNVNALLLGDSALYLCASSLHTGGEETQYFGPGTRLLVL.

There are a few counts of this clonotype. The chain uses TRBV7-2 and TRBJ2-4, with 7 nucleotides matching TRBD1. With 0 bases clipped from V and 0 bases from J, the junction kept 2 bases outside the gene matches. This CDR3 is 16 amino acids long. Germline CDR1 and CDR2: SGHTA and FQGNSA. The CDR3 loop is CASSLATGLAKNIQYF. In DNA form, the CDR3 reads TGTGCCAGCAGCTTAGCGACAGGGTTAGCCAAAAACATTCAGTACTTC.

This chain joins TRBV7-9 and TRBJ2-3; no clear D gene. The V and J ends lost 5 bases and 2 bases respectively, with 8 bases between them. This CDR3 region has 13 residues. Germline V gene lookup returns CDR1 SEHNR and CDR2 FQNEAQ (reference sequence). The CDR3 here is CASSPQVTDTQYF. CDR3 bases: TGTGCCAGCAGCCCCCAGGTCACAGATACGCAGTATTTT.

This clonotype was recorded many times. This chain connects TRBV6-6 to TRBJ2-5; D gene unclear. This CDR3 region has 13 residues. Germline V gene data show CDR1 as MNHNY and CDR2 as SVGAGI (reference sequence). The ends were cut back, 6 bases at V and 5 bases at J, with 13 bases in the middle. The CDR3 DNA is TGTGCCAGCAGCCCACGCGGCGCGGAGACCCAGTACTTC. The encoded protein is CASSPRGAETQYF.

The CDR3 spells CAWSNPSGLSSYEQYF. DNA of the CDR3: TGTGCCTGGAGTAACCCGAGCGGTTTGAGCTCCTACGAGCAGTACTTC. The chain is built from TRBV30 and TRBJ2-7; D is perhaps TRBD2 (5 bases). Germline lookup yields CDR1 GTSNPN and CDR2 SVGIG (reference sequence). The CDR3 is made up of 16 amino acids. V was pared by 2 bases and J by 0 bases, with 17 bases between.